The next 4 T cell receptor beta chains were all read from a single sample in a study of cytomegalovirus exposure and HLA in healthy donors. Amplification used 60 Vbeta primers and 13 Jbeta primers. Profiled with immunoSEQ multiplex PCR; TCRdb holds only in-frame clones, not every one. The table records approximately 110,000 clones, nearly 75% of them present only once. Material for sequencing was PBMCs. These receptors all come from a man younger than 40 in good health and CMV-seropositive.

This clone was counted at least ten times. The rearrangement joins TRBV4-1 to TRBJ1-3, with 7 bases that match TRBD1. V lost 4 bases to trimming and J lost 0 bases; unmatched junction nucleotides: 9. Germline V CDR1 and CDR2: MGHRA, YSYEKL. There are 17 residues in the CDR3. CDR3 coding DNA: TGCGCCAGCAGCCTCGCCGGGACAGCGAGCTCTGGAAACACCATATATTTT. It translates to CASSLAGTASSGNTIYF.

The rearrangement links TRBV10-3 to TRBJ1-1, with a tentative D call TRBD1 (6 bases). The CDR3 runs 15 residues. The V and J ends lost 0 bases and 5 bases respectively, with 13 bases between them. Germline CDR1 and CDR2: ENHRY and SYGVKD. The CDR3 sequence is CAISESSRGYTEAFF. The CDR3 DNA reads TGTGCCATCAGTGAGTCGAGCAGGGGCTATACTGAAGCTTTCTTT.

The gene calls are TRBV6-6 and TRBJ1-3; D gene uncertain. Trimming took off 5 bases at V and 0 bases at J, with 11 bases between the two ends. CDR1 MNHNY and CDR2 SVGAGI come from the germline V gene (reference sequence). This CDR3 spans 15 amino acids. In nucleotides, the CDR3 is TGTGCCAGCAGTACCGACAAGAGCTCTGGAAACACCATATATTTT. Protein: CASSTDKSSGNTIYF.

This clone was counted between two and nine times. The V and J genes are TRBV7-2 and TRBJ1-5; TRBD1 might be the D (6 bases). Germline assignment: CDR1 SGHTA and CDR2 FQGNSA. CDR3 length: 15 amino acids. V shed 2 bases and J shed 5 bases, with 13 bases lying between them. CDR3 sequence reads: CASSLIGDNHQPQHF. The DNA of the CDR3 is TGTGCCAGCAGCTTAATCGGGGACAATCATCAGCCCCAGCATTTT.